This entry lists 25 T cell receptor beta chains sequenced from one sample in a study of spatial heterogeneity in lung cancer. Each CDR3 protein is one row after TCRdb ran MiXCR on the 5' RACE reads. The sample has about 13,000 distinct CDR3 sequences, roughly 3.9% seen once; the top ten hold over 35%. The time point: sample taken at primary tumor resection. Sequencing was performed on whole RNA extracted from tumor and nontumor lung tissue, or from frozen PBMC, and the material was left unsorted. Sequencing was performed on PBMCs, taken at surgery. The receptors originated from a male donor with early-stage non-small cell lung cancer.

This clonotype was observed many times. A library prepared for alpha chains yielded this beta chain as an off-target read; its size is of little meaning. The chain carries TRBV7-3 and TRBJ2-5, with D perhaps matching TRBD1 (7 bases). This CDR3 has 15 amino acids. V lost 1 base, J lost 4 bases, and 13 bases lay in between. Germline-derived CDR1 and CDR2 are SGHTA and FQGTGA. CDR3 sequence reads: CASSLNRGLGETQYF. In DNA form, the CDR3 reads TGTGCCAGCAGCTTAAACAGGGGACTCGGAGAGACCCAGTACTTC.

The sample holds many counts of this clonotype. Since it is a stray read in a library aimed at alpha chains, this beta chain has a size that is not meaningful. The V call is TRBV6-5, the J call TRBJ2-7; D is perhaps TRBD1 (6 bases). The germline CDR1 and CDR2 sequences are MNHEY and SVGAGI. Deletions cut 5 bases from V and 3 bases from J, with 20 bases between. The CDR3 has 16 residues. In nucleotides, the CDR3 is TGTGCCAGCAGTAACATTCTTGACAGGCGGATCTACGAGCAGTACTTC. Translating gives CASSNILDRRIYEQYF.

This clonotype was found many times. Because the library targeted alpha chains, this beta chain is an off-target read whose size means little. The CDR3 region has the DNA TGTGCCAGCCAGTTTGCGGGAGGGAAGACCCAGTACTTC. Translated: CASQFAGGKTQYF. The chain has TRBV7-2 and TRBJ2-5; 9 bases align to TRBD2. Trimming removed 8 bases from V and 6 bases from J; junction bases left unmatched: 7. This CDR3 is built from 13 residues. Germline V lookup: CDR1 SGHTA, CDR2 FQGNSA.

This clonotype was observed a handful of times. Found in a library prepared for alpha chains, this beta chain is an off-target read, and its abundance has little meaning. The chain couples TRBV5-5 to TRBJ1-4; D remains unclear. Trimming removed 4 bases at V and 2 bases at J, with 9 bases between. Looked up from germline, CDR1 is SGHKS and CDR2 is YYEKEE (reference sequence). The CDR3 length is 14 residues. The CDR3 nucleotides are TGTGCCAGCAGCGCGCTGAGGACTAATGAAAAACTGTTTTTT. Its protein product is CASSALRTNEKLFF.

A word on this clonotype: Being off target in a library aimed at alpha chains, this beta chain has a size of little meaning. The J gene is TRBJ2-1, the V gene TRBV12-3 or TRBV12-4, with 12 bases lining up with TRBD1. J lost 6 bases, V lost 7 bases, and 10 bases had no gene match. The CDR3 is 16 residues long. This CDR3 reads CASTSGQGAFRNEQFF. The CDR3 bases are TGTGCCAGCACCTCGGGACAGGGGGCATTCCGCAATGAGCAGTTCTTC.

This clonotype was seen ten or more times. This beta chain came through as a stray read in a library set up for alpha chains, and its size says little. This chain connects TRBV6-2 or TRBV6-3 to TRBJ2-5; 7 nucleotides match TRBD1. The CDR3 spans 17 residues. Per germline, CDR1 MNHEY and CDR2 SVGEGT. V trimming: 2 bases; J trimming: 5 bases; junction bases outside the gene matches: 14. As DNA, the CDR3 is TGTGCCAGCAGTTACAAACTCCGGGACAGCTCTGGGGAGACCCAGTACTTC. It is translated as CASSYKLRDSSGETQYF.

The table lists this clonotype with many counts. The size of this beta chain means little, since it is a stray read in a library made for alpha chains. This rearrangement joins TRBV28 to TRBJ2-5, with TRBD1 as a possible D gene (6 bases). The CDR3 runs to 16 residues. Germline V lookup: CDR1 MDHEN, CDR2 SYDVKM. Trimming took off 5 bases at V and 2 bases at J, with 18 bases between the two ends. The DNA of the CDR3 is TGTGCCAGCAGTGCACCCCGGACAGATACTCAAGAGACCCAGTACTTC. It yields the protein CASSAPRTDTQETQYF.

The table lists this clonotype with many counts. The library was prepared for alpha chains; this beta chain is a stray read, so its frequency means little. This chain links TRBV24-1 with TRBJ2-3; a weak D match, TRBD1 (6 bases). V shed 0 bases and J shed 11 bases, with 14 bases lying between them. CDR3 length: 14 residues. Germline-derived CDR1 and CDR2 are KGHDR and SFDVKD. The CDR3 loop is CATSDLRTGIGQYF. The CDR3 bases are TGTGCCACCAGTGATTTGCGTACAGGGATTGGGCAGTATTTT.

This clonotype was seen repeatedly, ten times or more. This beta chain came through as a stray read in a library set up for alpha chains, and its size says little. CDR3 amino acids: CASSLTGEVNEQYF. In nucleotides, the CDR3 is TGTGCCAGCAGTTTGACAGGGGAAGTGAATGAGCAGTACTTC. This rearrangement joins TRBV28 to TRBJ2-7; 8 bases line up with TRBD1. V was clipped by 3 bases and J by 7 bases; unmatched bases: 8. CDR1 and CDR2 from the germline V gene are MDHEN and SYDVKM. This CDR3 is built from 14 residues. The complete variable domain, with remaining parts taken from reference TRBV28 and TRBJ2-7, reads DVKVTQSSRYLVKRTGEKVFLECVQDMDHENMFWYRQDPGLGLRLIYFSYDVKMKEKGDIPEGYSVSREKKERFSLILESASTNQTSMYLCASSLTGEVNEQYFGPGTRLTVT.

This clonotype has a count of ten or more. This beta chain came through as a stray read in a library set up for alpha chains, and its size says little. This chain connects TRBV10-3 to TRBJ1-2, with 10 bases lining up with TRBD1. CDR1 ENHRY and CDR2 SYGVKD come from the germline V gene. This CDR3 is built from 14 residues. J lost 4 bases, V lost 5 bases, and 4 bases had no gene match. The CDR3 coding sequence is TGTGCCATCAGTCCCGGGACAGGGGTCTATGGCTACACCTTC. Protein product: CAISPGTGVYGYTF.

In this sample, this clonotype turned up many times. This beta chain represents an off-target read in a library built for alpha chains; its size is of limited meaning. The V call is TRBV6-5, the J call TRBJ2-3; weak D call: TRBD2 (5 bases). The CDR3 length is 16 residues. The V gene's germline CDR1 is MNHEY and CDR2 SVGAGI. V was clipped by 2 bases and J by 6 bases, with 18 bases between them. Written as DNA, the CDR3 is TGTGCCAGCAGTTACGGAAGAGGAGGAATGTCCGATACGCAGTATTTT. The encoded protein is CASSYGRGGMSDTQYF.

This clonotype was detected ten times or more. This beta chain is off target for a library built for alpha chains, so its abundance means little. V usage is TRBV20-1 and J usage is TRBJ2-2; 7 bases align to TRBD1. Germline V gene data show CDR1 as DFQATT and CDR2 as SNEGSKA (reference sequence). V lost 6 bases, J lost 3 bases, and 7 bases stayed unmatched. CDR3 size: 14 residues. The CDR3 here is CSALTGSDTGELFF. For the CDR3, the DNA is TGCAGTGCCCTGACAGGGTCCGACACCGGGGAGCTGTTTTTT.

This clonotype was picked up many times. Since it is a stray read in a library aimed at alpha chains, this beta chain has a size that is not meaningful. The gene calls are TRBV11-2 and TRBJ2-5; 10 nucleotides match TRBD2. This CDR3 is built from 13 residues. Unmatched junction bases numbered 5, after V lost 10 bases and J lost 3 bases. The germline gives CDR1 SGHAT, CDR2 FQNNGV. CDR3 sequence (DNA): TGTGCCACTAGCGGGAGACCAGAAGAGACCCAGTACTTC. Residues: CATSGRPEETQYF.

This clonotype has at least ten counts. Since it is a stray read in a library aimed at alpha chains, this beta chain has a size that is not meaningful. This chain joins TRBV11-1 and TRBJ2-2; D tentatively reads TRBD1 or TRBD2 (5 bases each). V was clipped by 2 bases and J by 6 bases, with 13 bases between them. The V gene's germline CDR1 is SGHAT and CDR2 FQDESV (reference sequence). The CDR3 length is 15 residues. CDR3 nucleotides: TGTGCCAGCAGCTTATGGGGACCCCTTTCCGGGGAGCTGTTTTTT. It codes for CASSLWGPLSGELFF. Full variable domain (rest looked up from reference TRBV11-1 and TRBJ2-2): EAEVAQSPRYKITEKSQAVAFWCDPISGHATLYWYRQILGQGPELLVQFQDESVVDDSQLPKDRFSAERLKGVDSTLKIQPAELGDSAMYLCASSLWGPLSGELFFGEGSRLTVL.

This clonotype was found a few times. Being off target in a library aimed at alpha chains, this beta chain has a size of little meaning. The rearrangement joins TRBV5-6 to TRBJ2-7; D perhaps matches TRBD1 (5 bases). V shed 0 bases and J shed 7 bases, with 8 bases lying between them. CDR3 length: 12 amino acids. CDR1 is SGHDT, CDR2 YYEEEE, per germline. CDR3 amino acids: CASSLGQPEQYF. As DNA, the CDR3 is TGTGCCAGCAGCTTGGGACAGCCTGAGCAGTACTTC.

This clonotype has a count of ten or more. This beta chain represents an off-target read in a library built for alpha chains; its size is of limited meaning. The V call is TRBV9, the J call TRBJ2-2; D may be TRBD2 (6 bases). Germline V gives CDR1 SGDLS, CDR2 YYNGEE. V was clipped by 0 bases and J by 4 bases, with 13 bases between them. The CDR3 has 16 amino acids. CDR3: CASSVASAAATGELFF. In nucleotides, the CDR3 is TGTGCCAGCAGCGTAGCTAGCGCAGCCGCCACCGGGGAGCTGTTTTTT.

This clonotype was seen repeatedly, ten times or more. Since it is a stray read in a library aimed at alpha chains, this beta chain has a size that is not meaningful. CDR3 DNA sequence: TGCGCCACCCCTTCCCAAGGGGGGTTAGGGAATCAGCCCCAGCATTTT. This gives the protein CATPSQGGLGNQPQHF. The J gene is TRBJ1-5, the V gene TRBV10-1; a weak D match, TRBD1 (6 bases). The length of the CDR3 is 16 residues. V lost 10 bases and J 4 bases, leaving 23 bases between the germline ends. Germline-derived CDR1 and CDR2 are WNHNN and SYGVQD (reference sequence).

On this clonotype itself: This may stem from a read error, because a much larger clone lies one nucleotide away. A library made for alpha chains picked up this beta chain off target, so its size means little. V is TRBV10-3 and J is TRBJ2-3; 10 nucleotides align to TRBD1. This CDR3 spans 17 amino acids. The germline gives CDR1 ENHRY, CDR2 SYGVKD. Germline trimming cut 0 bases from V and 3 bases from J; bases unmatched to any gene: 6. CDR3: CAISESVDRGSTDTQYF. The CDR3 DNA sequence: TGTGCCATCAGTGAGTCTGTGGACAGGGGGTCGACAGATACGCAGTATTTT.

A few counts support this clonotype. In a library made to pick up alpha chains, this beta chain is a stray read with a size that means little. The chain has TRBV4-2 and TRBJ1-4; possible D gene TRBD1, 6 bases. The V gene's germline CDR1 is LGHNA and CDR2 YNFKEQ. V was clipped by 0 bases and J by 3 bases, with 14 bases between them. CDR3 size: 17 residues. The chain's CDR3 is CASSQDFTGSANEKLFF. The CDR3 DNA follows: TGTGCCAGCAGCCAAGATTTCACAGGGAGCGCTAATGAAAAACTGTTTTTT.

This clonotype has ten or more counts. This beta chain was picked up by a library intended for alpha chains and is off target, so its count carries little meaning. The CDR3 protein is CASSLAASGSSEQYF. The CDR3 bases are TGCGCCAGCAGCTTGGCGGCTAGCGGGAGCAGTGAGCAGTACTTC. The genes are TRBV5-1 and TRBJ2-7; 10 bases map to TRBD2. CDR3 length equals 15 residues. Losses at the gene ends were 0 bases for V and 7 bases for J; bases not matched to a gene: 7. Germline V gene lookup returns CDR1 SGHRS and CDR2 YFSETQ. The variable domain in full, with the rest retrieved from reference TRBV5-1 and TRBJ2-7, is KAGVTQTPRYLIKTRGQQVTLSCSPISGHRSVSWYQQTPGQGLQFLFEYFSETQRNKGNFPGRFSGRQFSNSRSEMNVSTLELGDSALYLCASSLAASGSSEQYFGPGTRLTVT.

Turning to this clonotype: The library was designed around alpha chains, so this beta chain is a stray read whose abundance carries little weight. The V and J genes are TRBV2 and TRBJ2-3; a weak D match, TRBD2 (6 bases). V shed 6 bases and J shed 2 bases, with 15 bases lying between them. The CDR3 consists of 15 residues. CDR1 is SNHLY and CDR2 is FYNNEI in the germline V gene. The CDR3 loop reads CASSPRETDTDTQYF. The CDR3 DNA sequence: TGTGCCAGCAGCCCCCGGGAGACGGACACAGATACGCAGTATTTT.

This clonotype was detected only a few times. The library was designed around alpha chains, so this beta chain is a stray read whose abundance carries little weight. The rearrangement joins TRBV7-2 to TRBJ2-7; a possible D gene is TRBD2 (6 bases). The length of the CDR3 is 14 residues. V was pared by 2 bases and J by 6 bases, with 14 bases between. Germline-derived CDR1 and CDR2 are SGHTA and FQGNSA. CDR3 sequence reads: CASSLWGGIVEQYF. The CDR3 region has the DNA TGTGCCAGCAGCTTATGGGGAGGCATAGTCGAGCAGTACTTC.

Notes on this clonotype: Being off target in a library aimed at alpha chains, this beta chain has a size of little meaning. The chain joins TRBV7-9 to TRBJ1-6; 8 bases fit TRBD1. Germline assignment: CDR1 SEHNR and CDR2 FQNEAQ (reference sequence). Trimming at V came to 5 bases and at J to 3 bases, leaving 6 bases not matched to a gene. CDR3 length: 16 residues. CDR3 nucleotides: TGTGCCAGCAGCCTGAGGACAGGGATCTATAATTCACCCCTCCACTTT. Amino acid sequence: CASSLRTGIYNSPLHF.

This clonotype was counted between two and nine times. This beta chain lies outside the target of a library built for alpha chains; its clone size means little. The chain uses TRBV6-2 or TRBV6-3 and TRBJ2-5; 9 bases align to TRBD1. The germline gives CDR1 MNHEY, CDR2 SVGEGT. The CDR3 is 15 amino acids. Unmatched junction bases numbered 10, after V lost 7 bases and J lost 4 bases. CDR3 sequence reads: CASNPGQGRAETQYF. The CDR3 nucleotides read TGTGCCAGCAATCCGGGACAGGGCAGGGCAGAGACCCAGTACTTC.

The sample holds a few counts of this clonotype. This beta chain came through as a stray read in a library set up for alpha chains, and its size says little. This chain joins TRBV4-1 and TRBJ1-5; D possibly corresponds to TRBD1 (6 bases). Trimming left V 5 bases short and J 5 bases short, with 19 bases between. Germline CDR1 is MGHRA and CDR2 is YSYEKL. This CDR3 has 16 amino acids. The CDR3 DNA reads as TGCGCCAGCAGCTCTTTAGTAAGACAGGCCCATCAGCCCCAGCATTTT. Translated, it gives CASSSLVRQAHQPQHF.